This TCR beta chain was sequenced for a study of somatic mutations in cytotoxic T cells in rheumatoid arthritis. As for the study in general: Certain T-cell populations stained with V beta antibodies were FACS-sorted to nearly 100% purity, and V beta1+ cells were TCRB-sequenced. Broader study findings: Nobody adjusted the slight TRBV07 underrepresentation in rheumatoid arthritis patients for multiple comparisons.

Healthy-control blood donors had a median age of roughly 60 years (range about 20-75) and were over 50% female. Positive selection with magnetic beads achieved the isolation of CD4+ and CD8+ cells, followed by a flow cytometry check of purity. Notes on this clone: Its antigen is not known.

Germline CDR1 MNHNS, CDR2 SASEGT. CDR3 length: 13 residues. Trimming pared 0 bases from V and 11 bases from J, leaving 12 bases between. Here immunoSEQ multiplex PCR was the method, and the copy in TCRdb shows in-frame clones only, minus some. The sample has about 20,000 clones, roughly 86% seen once; the top ten hold about 20%. What was sequenced was CD8+ T cells sorted from blood. The chain couples TRBV6-1 to TRBJ2-3, with D possibly being TRBD1 (6 bases). The clonotype originates from a woman aged 45-65 years in good health. The CDR3 sequence is CASSEAEQDRQYF. The DNA of the CDR3 is TGTGCCAGCAGTGAAGCGGAACAGGACAGGCAGTATTTT.